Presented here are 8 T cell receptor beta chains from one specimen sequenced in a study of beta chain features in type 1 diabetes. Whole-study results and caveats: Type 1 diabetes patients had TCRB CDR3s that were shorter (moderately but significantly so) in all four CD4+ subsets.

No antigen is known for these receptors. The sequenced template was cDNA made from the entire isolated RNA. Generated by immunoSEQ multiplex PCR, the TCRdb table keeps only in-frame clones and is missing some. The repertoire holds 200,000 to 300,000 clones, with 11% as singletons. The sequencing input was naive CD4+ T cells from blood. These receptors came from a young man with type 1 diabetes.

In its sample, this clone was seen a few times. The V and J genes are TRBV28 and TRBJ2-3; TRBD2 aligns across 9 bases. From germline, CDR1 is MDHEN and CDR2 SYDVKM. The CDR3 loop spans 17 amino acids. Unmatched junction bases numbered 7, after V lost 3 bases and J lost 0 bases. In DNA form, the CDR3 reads TGTGCCAGCAGTTTCGTGACTAGCGGCCATAGCACAGATACGCAGTATTTT. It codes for CASSFVTSGHSTDTQYF.

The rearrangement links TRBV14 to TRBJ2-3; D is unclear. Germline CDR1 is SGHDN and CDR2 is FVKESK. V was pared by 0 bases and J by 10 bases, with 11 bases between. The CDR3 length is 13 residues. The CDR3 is CASSQDEVVAQYF. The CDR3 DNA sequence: TGTGCCAGCAGCCAAGATGAGGTTGTGGCGCAGTATTTT.

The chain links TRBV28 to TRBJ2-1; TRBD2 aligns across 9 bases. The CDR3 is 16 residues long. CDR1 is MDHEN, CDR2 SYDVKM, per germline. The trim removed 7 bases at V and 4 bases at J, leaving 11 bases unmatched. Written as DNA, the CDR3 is TGTGCCAGCATCTTGGGGGGTAGCGGGGGATACAATGAGCAGTTCTTC. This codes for CASILGGSGGYNEQFF.

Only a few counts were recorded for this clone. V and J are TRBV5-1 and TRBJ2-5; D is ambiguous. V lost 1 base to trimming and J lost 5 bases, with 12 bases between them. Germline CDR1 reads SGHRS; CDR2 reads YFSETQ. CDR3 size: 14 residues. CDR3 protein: CASSLNGGRETQYF. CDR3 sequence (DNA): TGCGCCAGCAGCTTGAACGGCGGTCGGGAGACCCAGTACTTC.

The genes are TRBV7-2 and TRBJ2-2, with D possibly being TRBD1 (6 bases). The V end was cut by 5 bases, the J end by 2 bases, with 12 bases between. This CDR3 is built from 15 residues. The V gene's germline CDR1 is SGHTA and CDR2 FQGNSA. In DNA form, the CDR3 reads TGTGCCAGCAGCGCAGCCGGGACAAACACCGGGGAGCTGTTTTTT. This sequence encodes CASSAAGTNTGELFF.

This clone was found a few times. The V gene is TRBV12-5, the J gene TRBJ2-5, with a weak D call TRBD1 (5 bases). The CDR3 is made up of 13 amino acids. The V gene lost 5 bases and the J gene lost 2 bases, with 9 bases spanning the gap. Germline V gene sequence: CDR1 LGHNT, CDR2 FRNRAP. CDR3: CASGLTAQETQYF. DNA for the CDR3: TGTGCTAGTGGTCTGACAGCTCAAGAGACCCAGTACTTC.

The CDR3 DNA reads as TGTGCCAGCAGGATTACTGGCACAGATACGCAGTATTTT. This encodes CASRITGTDTQYF. The rearrangement joins TRBV25-1 to TRBJ2-3; D call uncertain. V was pared by 6 bases and J by 1 base, with 8 bases between. CDR1 and CDR2 from the germline V gene are MGHDK and SYGVNS. This CDR3 spans 13 amino acids.

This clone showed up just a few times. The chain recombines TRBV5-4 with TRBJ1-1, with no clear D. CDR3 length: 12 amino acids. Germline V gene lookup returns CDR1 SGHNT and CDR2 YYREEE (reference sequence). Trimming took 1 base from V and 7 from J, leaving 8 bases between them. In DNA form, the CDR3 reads TGTGCCAGCAGCTTGCCCGGCGGTGAAGCTTTCTTT. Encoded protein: CASSLPGGEAFF. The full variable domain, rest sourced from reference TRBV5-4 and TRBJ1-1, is ETGVTQSPTHLIKTRGQQVTLRCSSQSGHNTVSWYQQALGQGPQFIFQYYREEENGRGNFPPRFSGLQFPNYSSELNVNALELDDSALYLCASSLPGGEAFFGQGTRLTVV.